The present T cell receptor beta chain was sequenced within a study of CD8 T cells in ankylosing spondylitis. Study-level results: Previously reported in reactive arthritis synovial fluid and blood were some of the motif variants.

Via MiXCR, TCRdb re-called the 5' RACE reads, giving one row per CDR3 protein. This table holds about 310,000 distinct CDR3 sequences, less than 25% found once. The CDR3 is made up of 14 amino acids. Germline V lookup: CDR1 MNHEY, CDR2 SVGAGI. The ends were cut back, 2 bases at V and 8 bases at J, with 12 bases in the middle. Worth noting for this clonotype: The antigen remains unidentified.

The sequenced sample was blood, either unsorted or a sorted T cell fraction (not recorded which). The rearrangement uses TRBV6-5 and TRBJ1-4; a possible D gene is TRBD1 (6 bases). The sequence was obtained from a female donor with ankylosing spondylitis or in good health (not recorded which). The CDR3: CASSYRGEGEKLFF. The CDR3 DNA is TGTGCCAGCAGTTACAGGGGGGAAGGAGAAAAACTGTTTTTT.